Listed below are T cell receptor beta chains from one sample, sequenced in a study of regulatory T cells in long-lasting Graves disease. TCRdb re-analysed the multiplex PCR reads in MiXCR, keeping a single row per CDR3 protein. The sample includes around 400,000 distinct CDR3 sequences, roughly 15% seen only once; the top ten take 22%. The sample here was peripheral blood mononuclear cells (PBMCs), taken at new diagnosis, from a patient treated with antithyroid drugs. Receptors were obtained from a female donor with Graves disease. Both conserved end residues are part of each CDR3.

J	V	CDR3
TRBJ1-6	TRBV28	CASSITGGSPLHF
TRBJ1-1	TRBV20-1	CSAREVGAPEAFF
TRBJ2-1	TRBV5-1	CASSLASGQGSNEQFF
TRBJ2-3	TRBV6-2/TRBV6-3	CASSHSAASTDTQYF
TRBJ1-2	TRBV10-3	CAVGTGLYGYTF
TRBJ2-1	TRBV18	CASSPPTSAVGEQFF
TRBJ2-1	TRBV5-1	CASSPSTAGGTGNEQFF
TRBJ2-2	TRBV6-5	CASSYPLYRGYTGELFF
TRBJ2-6	TRBV7-6	CGGTGTGANVLTF
TRBJ2-5	TRBV28	CASSTRIMWTEPQETQYF
TRBJ1-5	TRBV5-4	CASSSEGDNQPQHF
TRBJ1-2	TRBV28	CASSLSGRPGGYTF
TRBJ2-2	TRBV19	CASSKGLAEVLKELFF
TRBJ1-5	TRBV28	CASSFGRIYSNQPQHF
TRBJ1-4	TRBV3-1	CASSRRAWEKLFF
TRBJ2-7	TRBV7-2	CASSLGTSGRSFTHSYEQYF
TRBJ2-3	TRBV11-2	CASNRAGVKDTQYF
TRBJ1-1	TRBV5-1	CASSLLGDDTEAFF
TRBJ2-1	TRBV10-2	CASRNTAGGSYNEQFF
TRBJ2-1	TRBV2	CASRTGQISYNEQFF
TRBJ2-7	TRBV20-1	CSAPGQAKWPYEQYF
TRBJ1-1	TRBV7-9	CAGSLSDPDEAFF
TRBJ2-3	TRBV20-1	CSALAGLVTDTQYF
TRBJ2-1	TRBV11-2	CASSFRRYGNEQFF
TRBJ2-5	TRBV12-3/TRBV12-4	CASSFGTRKETQYF